The 31 T cell receptor beta chains presented below share a single source sample, sequenced in a study of T cells in Graves' hyperthyroidism and ophthalmopathy. Authors of the study amplified TCR beta CDR3 regions from RNA transcripts. Primed by the HTBI set, a first-round RT-PCR was run on the TCR CDR3. MiXCR was run by TCRdb on the multiplex PCR reads, yielding one entry per CDR3 protein. The sample has hundreds of thousands of distinct CDR3 sequences; approximately 15% are singletons. What was sequenced was blood. All receptors come from a woman in her 40s with Graves' ophthalmopathy.

The rearrangement uses TRBV7-9 and TRBJ2-5; 8 bases line up with TRBD1. With 6 bases clipped from V and 5 bases from J, the junction kept 5 bases outside the gene matches. Germline V gives CDR1 SEHNR, CDR2 FQNEAQ (reference sequence). The CDR3 length is 13 residues. The CDR3 region has the DNA TGTGCCAGCAGGCAGGGGGCAGAGGAGACCCAGTACTTC. Its translation: CASRQGAEETQYF.

This clonotype showed up many times. The chain has TRBV29-1 and TRBJ1-2; D remains unclear. V lost 0 bases to trimming and J lost 2 bases, with 7 bases between them. Germline V gives CDR1 SQVTM, CDR2 ANQGSEA. The CDR3 has 13 amino acids. The CDR3 DNA reads as TGCAGCGTTGAAGATGTCAAGAACTATGGCTACACCTTC. It encodes CSVEDVKNYGYTF.

This clonotype was picked up many times. The gene calls are TRBV6-5 and TRBJ2-7; D not resolved. This CDR3 is built from 14 residues. With 0 bases removed from V and 3 bases from J, the gap between germline ends came to 9 bases. CDR1 MNHEY and CDR2 SVGAGI come from the germline V gene. CDR3 residues: CASSYSSPFYEQYF. In nucleotides, the CDR3 is TGTGCCAGCAGTTACTCGAGCCCATTCTACGAGCAGTACTTC.

Concerning this clonotype: At one boundary the junction diverges from the germline segment, which might be a read error. The J gene is TRBJ2-3, the V gene TRBV11-2, with 11 bases fitting TRBD1. Germline assignment: CDR1 SGHAT and CDR2 FQNNGV. The CDR3 extends over 17 amino acids. The CDR3 region has the DNA TGCGCCAGCAGCTACGACGCTGGACAGGGGGCCACAGATACGCAGTATTTT. Translated, it gives CASSYDAGQGATDTQYF.

The CDR3 sequence: CASSYSNGFSPLHF. The CDR3 DNA reads TGTGCCAGCAGTTACTCGAACGGGTTCTCACCCCTCCACTTT. This chain connects TRBV6-5 to TRBJ1-6; no reliable D call. Germline loops: CDR1 MNHEY, CDR2 SVGAGI. This CDR3 spans 14 amino acids. V lost 0 bases and J 10 bases, leaving 10 bases between the germline ends.

This clonotype appeared many times. The V gene is TRBV30, the J gene TRBJ1-5; TRBD1 aligns across 8 bases. Unmatched junction bases numbered 1, after V lost 0 bases and J lost 0 bases. The CDR3 runs to 15 residues. Germline V gives CDR1 GTSNPN, CDR2 SVGIG (reference sequence). CDR3 sequence reads: CAWSVTGVSNQPQHF. The CDR3 nucleotides read TGTGCCTGGAGTGTGACAGGGGTTAGCAATCAGCCCCAGCATTTT.

The chain combines TRBV12-3 or TRBV12-4 with TRBJ2-5; TRBD2 might be the D (5 bases). V lost 3 bases and J 3 bases, leaving 17 bases between the germline ends. This CDR3 region has 16 residues. CDR3: CASSFGLGRKEETQYF. In DNA form, the CDR3 reads TGTGCCAGCAGTTTCGGGTTGGGGAGAAAAGAAGAGACCCAGTACTTC.

This clonotype was observed a few times. Since a much larger clone is just one base distant, this may be a read error. The V call is TRBV28, the J call TRBJ1-1, with unresolved D. Germline V gene sequence: CDR1 MDHEN, CDR2 SYDVKM. This CDR3 is built from 12 residues. The CDR3 is CASKRGPREASF. The CDR3 DNA follows: TGTGCCAGCAAACGCGGACCCCGAGAAGCTTCCTTT.

CDR3 protein: CAWSVLAYNEQFF. CDR3 nucleotide sequence: TGTGCCTGGAGTGTACTGGCCTACAATGAGCAGTTCTTC. The chain links TRBV30 to TRBJ2-1; D not resolved. The CDR3 spans 13 residues. Trimming stripped 0 bases from V and 2 bases from J, with 5 bases between. From germline, CDR1 is GTSNPN and CDR2 SVGIG (reference sequence).

This clonotype has only a few counts. The gene calls are TRBV7-3 and TRBJ2-2, with D possibly TRBD1 on 6 matching bases. Per the germline V gene, CDR1 is SGHTA and CDR2 is FQGTGA. This CDR3 region has 15 residues. Trimming stripped 5 bases from V and 4 bases from J, with 14 bases between. Here the CDR3 reads CASSPRTVSTGELFF. The CDR3 region has the DNA TGTGCCAGCAGCCCACGGACAGTCTCCACCGGGGAGCTGTTTTTT.

This clonotype was detected many times. Its ends do not fully match the called genes, so a read error is possible. The V and J genes are TRBV2 and TRBJ2-4; TRBD2 is a possible D gene (6 bases). Per the germline V gene, CDR1 is SNHLY and CDR2 is FYNNEI. The CDR3 totals 15 residues. The CDR3 region has the DNA TGTGCCAGCACTGAACCGGGACTCCCCATTGGCATTCAGTACTTC. This sequence encodes CASTEPGLPIGIQYF. The variable domain in full, with the rest retrieved from reference TRBV2 and TRBJ2-4, is EPEVTQTPSHQVTQMGQEVILRCVPISNHLYFYWYRQILGQKVEFLVSFYNNEISEKSEIFDDQFSVERPDGSNFTLKIRSTKLEDSAMYFCASTEPGLPIGIQYFGAGTRLSVL.

There are a few counts of this clonotype. V and J are TRBV2 and TRBJ2-3; 12 bases fit TRBD2. Germline values: CDR1 SNHLY, CDR2 FYNNEI. CDR3 length: 18 residues. V dropped 6 bases and J dropped 3; count of bases not matched to a gene: 13. The CDR3 sequence is CASRGGASGRAGTDTQYF. CDR3 nucleotides: TGTGCCAGCAGGGGAGGGGCTAGCGGGAGGGCCGGGACAGATACGCAGTATTTT.

The chain has TRBV19 and TRBJ1-5; no definite D call. CDR3 size: 16 residues. Between the trimmed V and J ends, which lost 10 bases and 1 base, there was a span of 20 bases. CDR1 is LNHDA, CDR2 SQIVND, per germline (reference sequence). Here the CDR3 reads CATNKASIGSNQPQHF. The CDR3 bases are TGTGCCACAAACAAGGCCTCCATAGGGAGCAATCAGCCCCAGCATTTT.

This clonotype has a count of ten or more. This chain joins TRBV12-3 or TRBV12-4 and TRBJ2-2, with 10 bases lining up with TRBD2. The CDR3 has 17 amino acids. The V gene end was trimmed by 6 bases and the J gene end by 3 bases; junction bases not matched to a gene: 10. CDR3 residues: CASSLISGRSYTGELFF. Written as DNA, the CDR3 is TGTGCCAGCAGCCTTATTAGCGGGAGGTCCTACACCGGGGAGCTGTTTTTT.

This clonotype was seen many times. The chain is built from TRBV19 and TRBJ1-1; no definite D call. There are 13 residues in the CDR3. The V and J ends lost 4 bases and 4 bases respectively, with 10 bases between them. Germline CDR1 reads LNHDA; CDR2 reads SQIVND (reference sequence). This CDR3 reads CASSSGMGTEAFF. CDR3 coding DNA: TGTGCCAGTAGTAGCGGGATGGGCACTGAAGCTTTCTTT.

At least ten counts were recorded for this clonotype. This rearrangement joins TRBV7-8 to TRBJ2-7, with a weak D call TRBD2 (6 bases). CDR3 length equals 15 residues. V dropped 5 bases and J dropped 2 bases, with 16 bases sitting between them. Germline loops: CDR1 SGHVS, CDR2 FQNEAQ. The CDR3 bases are TGTGCCAGCAGCCGGGACGGGGGTTTGGCCTACGAGCAGTACTTC. This sequence encodes CASSRDGGLAYEQYF.

This clonotype was found many times. This chain joins TRBV5-4 and TRBJ2-5, with D possibly TRBD2 on 5 matching bases. The CDR3 consists of 14 residues. Germline V gene lookup returns CDR1 SGHNT and CDR2 YYREEE (reference sequence). V lost 0 bases, J lost 5 bases, and 11 bases lay in between. The DNA of the CDR3 is TGTGCCAGCAGCTTGGGCGGGTACGGGGAGACCCAGTACTTC. The encoded protein is CASSLGGYGETQYF.

V gene TRBV11-2 combines with J gene TRBJ2-7, with 11 bases that match TRBD2. V gave up 5 bases and J gave up 3 bases; unmatched junction bases: 6. The CDR3 totals 15 residues. Germline V gives CDR1 SGHAT, CDR2 FQNNGV. For the CDR3, the DNA is TGTGCCAGCAGCAGGACTAGCGGGTCTGTCTACGAGCAGTACTTC. Residues: CASSRTSGSVYEQYF.

This clonotype was counted at least ten times. The CDR3 loop reads CASSPGALEQYF. The CDR3 coding sequence is TGTGCCAGCAGCCCAGGGGCTCTCGAGCAGTACTTC. The chain uses TRBV7-2 and TRBJ2-7, with D maybe TRBD1 (6 bases). CDR3 length: 12 residues. Germline V lookup: CDR1 SGHTA, CDR2 FQGNSA. The ends were cut back, 5 bases at V and 6 bases at J, with 11 bases in the middle.

This clonotype appeared many times. The rearrangement uses TRBV2 and TRBJ2-7; tentative D call: TRBD1 (5 bases). In germline, CDR1 is SNHLY, CDR2 FYNNEI. The CDR3 runs 14 residues. V shed 6 bases and J shed 2 bases, with 14 bases lying between them. CDR3 residues: CASSPDPRAYEQYF. CDR3 sequence (DNA): TGTGCCAGCAGCCCGGACCCCAGGGCCTACGAGCAGTACTTC.

The V gene is TRBV6-2 or TRBV6-3, the J gene TRBJ1-1; D may be TRBD1 (6 bases). The V end lost 5 bases, the J end lost 6 bases, and 10 bases lay between the germline ends. The CDR3 runs to 12 residues. Germline CDR1 MNHEY, CDR2 SVGEGT. The CDR3 spells CASSHRVAEAFF. DNA for the CDR3: TGTGCCAGCAGTCACAGGGTGGCTGAAGCTTTCTTT.

CDR3 amino acids: CASSETGSGQPQHF. The CDR3 DNA reads TGCGCCAGCAGCGAGACAGGGAGTGGGCAGCCCCAGCATTTT. The chain recombines TRBV5-1 with TRBJ1-5; 7 positions match TRBD1. The V gene's germline CDR1 is SGHRS and CDR2 YFSETQ. This CDR3 has 14 residues. The trim removed 4 bases at V and 7 bases at J, leaving 8 bases unmatched. The entire variable domain, with the rest obtained from reference TRBV5-1 and TRBJ1-5, is as follows: KAGVTQTPRYLIKTRGQQVTLSCSPISGHRSVSWYQQTPGQGLQFLFEYFSETQRNKGNFPGRFSGRQFSNSRSEMNVSTLELGDSALYLCASSETGSGQPQHFGDGTRLSIL.

This clonotype was observed at least ten times. This chain connects TRBV12-3 or TRBV12-4 to TRBJ1-2, with D hard to call. V dropped 6 bases and J dropped 7 bases, with 12 bases sitting between them. The CDR3 spans 12 residues. CDR3 DNA sequence: TGTGCCAGCAGGTCCGGCAGCCCTGGCTACACCTTC. Translated: CASRSGSPGYTF.

Many counts were recorded for this clonotype. The chain is built from TRBV6-1 and TRBJ1-1, with D unresolved. V was pared by 7 bases and J by 0 bases, with 12 bases between. This CDR3 region has 14 residues. The germline gives CDR1 MNHNS, CDR2 SASEGT. Here the CDR3 DNA reads TGTGCCAGCACCCAAGGAGGTATGAACACTGAAGCTTTCTTT. Translated, it gives CASTQGGMNTEAFF.

This clonotype was counted between two and nine times. The V call is TRBV20-1, the J call TRBJ2-2, with D maybe TRBD2 (6 bases). Trimming left V 0 bases short and J 4 bases short, with 12 bases between. The germline CDR1 and CDR2 sequences are DFQATT and SNEGSKA (reference sequence). CDR3 length: 15 residues. Here the CDR3 reads CSARDRLVSTGELFF. The CDR3 region has the DNA TGCAGTGCTAGAGATCGACTAGTGAGCACCGGGGAGCTGTTTTTT.

This clonotype showed up just a few times. The gene calls are TRBV30 and TRBJ1-1, with 11 bases lining up with TRBD1. The CDR3 extends over 13 amino acids. Germline V gene sequence: CDR1 GTSNPN, CDR2 SVGIG (reference sequence). The trim removed 5 bases at V and 4 bases at J, leaving 3 bases unmatched. The CDR3 bases are TGTGCCTGGCGGGACAGGGGGAGCACTGAAGCTTTCTTT. It specifies CAWRDRGSTEAFF.

This clonotype was detected ten times or more. V is TRBV30 and J is TRBJ2-7; D gene unclear. The V end lost 5 bases, the J end lost 7 bases, and 9 bases lay between the germline ends. The CDR3 is 10 residues long. The germline V gene encodes CDR1 GTSNPN and CDR2 SVGIG (reference sequence). The CDR3 reads CAWGRGEQYF. The DNA of the CDR3 is TGTGCCTGGGGACGTGGGGAGCAGTACTTC.

As to this clonotype: A single base separates this from a much larger clone, so it may be a read error. The V call is TRBV25-1, the J call TRBJ2-3; 8 bases agree with TRBD2. Germline CDR1 is MGHDK and CDR2 is SYGVNS. The CDR3 is 13 amino acids. The CDR3 protein is CANSERTSSTQYF. The CDR3 DNA sequence: TGTGCCAACAGTGAACGGACTAGCTCTACGCAGTATTTT.

On this clonotype: This may be a read error: a much more frequent sequence differs by one nucleotide. V gene TRBV28 combines with J gene TRBJ1-2; D not resolved. This CDR3 has 11 amino acids. Trimming cost V 10 bases and J 0 bases, with 6 bases left between them. The V gene's germline CDR1 is MDHEN and CDR2 SYDVKM. CDR3 residues: CATKANYGYTF. In nucleotides, the CDR3 is TGTGCCACCAAAGCTAACTATGGCTACACCTTC.

This chain joins TRBV11-2 and TRBJ2-2; D might be TRBD2 (5 bases). The V end lost 5 bases, the J end lost 3 bases, and 19 bases lay between the germline ends. The CDR3 runs to 17 residues. Germline CDR1 SGHAT, CDR2 FQNNGV. The chain's CDR3 is CASSPQSHRTYTGELFF. The CDR3 DNA sequence: TGTGCCAGCAGCCCCCAGTCCCACCGGACTTACACCGGGGAGCTGTTTTTT.

This clonotype showed up just a few times. The chain links TRBV29-1 to TRBJ2-5, with D perhaps matching TRBD1 or TRBD2 (5 bases each). The length of the CDR3 is 13 residues. Trimming removed 3 bases from V and 1 base from J, with 9 bases in between. CDR1 and CDR2 (germline): SQVTM, ANQGSEA. The CDR3 coding sequence is TGCAGCGTTGACACGGGACCCCAAGAGACCCAGTACTTC. It codes for CSVDTGPQETQYF.